This paragraph covers one TCR beta chain sequence. The clone's antigen remains unknown. No base quality values were provided; no much bigger clone lies one nucleotide off. Enrolling through a virtual design, the prospective study's participants ranged in age from roughly 18 to 89 years and lived across roughly 23 United States geographic areas. Cohort assignment in the prospective study relied on participant-reported clinical history from a screening survey and a study questionnaire. Recovered participants in ImmuneRACE Cohort 3 were defined by two consecutive negative NP/OP PCR tests, clearance by a healthcare professional, or resolution of symptoms. In the prospective study, whole blood, serum and a nasopharyngeal or oropharyngeal swab were collected from each participant by mobile phlebotomists. Participants in the prospective study had the option to provide additional blood draws and questionnaires over a roughly 2-month period. Prospective study blood samples were shipped either frozen or at room temperature before DNA extraction.

This record belongs to a study of blood T cell repertoires in COVID-19 (dated by TCRdb to the early 2020s). With regard to the full study: Samples covering the acute and convalescent phases of COVID-19 were provided by collaborators in the United States, Italy and Spain. The prospective study material was composed of cDNA or gDNA derived from T cells, B-cell-depleted T cells, or PBMCs. Deeply sampled blood TCRbeta repertoires from subjects exposed to, actively infected with, or recovered from COVID-19 were included in the dataset. A freely available public database, intended as a resource for researchers studying the immune response to SARS-CoV-2, is where the repertoires were released. The samples were drawn from the first 160 participants of the ongoing ImmuneRACE study and from 950 to 1,500 subjects provided by 6 global collaborators. Sample metadata almost always included a de-identified subject ID, COVID-19 status, age in years and sex. HLA class I and class II types, where available, came from metadata supplied by the sample provider rather than from assay-based typing.

Overall results and qualifications from the work: The quantity of clinical and demographic metadata differed by source and by participant and was supplied without curation.

V gives up 5 bases and J gives up 1 base, and the segment between their germline ends measures 8 bases. Sequences MDHEN (CDR1) and SYDVKM (CDR2) are obtained from the germline V gene. The CDR3 starts with the cysteine, ends with the phenylalanine, and has 13 residues. The retained sequence is limited to the CDR3, 39 bases, with the frame set at the first base. The immunoSEQ Assay, a bias-controlled multiplex PCR, was used to amplify TCRbeta CDR3 regions from genomic DNA. For the original study's pipeline: The number of nucleated cells in each sample was estimated by amplification of reference gene primers within the assay. Sequence reads were collapsed and filtered to measure the absolute abundance of every unique TCRbeta CDR3 rearrangement. For each sample, productive Simpson clonality was calculated by taking the square root of Simpson's diversity index across productive rearrangements. TCRdb took this table from immuneACCESS and kept in-frame rearrangements with V and J called. Such tables lack part of the clones; where checked against another copy, unresolved V genes explain under half of the gap, and the rest is unexplained. The DNA was the basis for D and trimming; V, J and clone size are from that table. The sample data list about 390,000 clones, and around nine tenths of these were observed just once. Roughly 9.4% of the sample belongs to the ten largest clones.

The sequencing sample was made of PBMCs or T cells enriched from blood (not recorded which). The chain is encoded by TRBV28 joined to TRBJ1-2; the D gene is perhaps TRBD1, from 5 matching bases. The origin of this receptor is a woman aged 45-65 years who had recovered from COVID-19. The DNA sequence is as follows: TGTGCCAGCAGTCCACAGGTTAACTATGGCTACACCTTC. This is translated as CASSPQVNYGYTF.